What follows is one TCR beta chain and its context. The assay was immunoSEQ multiplex PCR, and TCRdb's table has in-frame clones only and misses some. The sample records some 39,000 clones, around 80% being singletons. CDR3 length: 15 amino acids. Germline V gene lookup returns CDR1 MNHEY and CDR2 SMNVEV (reference sequence). Trimming removed 5 bases from V and 0 bases from J, with 11 bases in between. This sample was taken from a study of PD-1 blockade in classical Hodgkin lymphoma. Time point here: cycle 4 day 1 (C4D1), after six to seven weeks of nivolumab. Following autologous stem cell transplantation, relapse occurred in every patient, and exposure to brentuximab vedotin varied.

The chain is built from TRBV27 and TRBJ2-4; D is undetermined. This sample comprised peripheral blood mononuclear cells (PBMCs), obtained before the fourth cycle of nivolumab. The sequence was obtained from a human donor with classical Hodgkin lymphoma. The CDR3 sequence: CASSPRTKAKNIQYF. In nucleotides, the CDR3 is TGTGCCAGCAGTCCCCGGACCAAAGCCAAAAACATTCAGTACTTC.